These 14 T cell receptor beta chains share one sample of origin, sequenced in a study of blood T cell repertoires in COVID-19 (dated by TCRdb to about 2020). Library generation was performed with the immunoSEQ multiplex PCR assay. Entries here come from immuneACCESS through TCRdb and include only in-frame sequences with V and J called. Some clones fail to appear in such tables; in the studies checked, an unresolved V gene covers under half of the shortfall, and the cause of the remainder is unknown. The sample table shows 200,000 to 250,000 clones, and around nine tenths are seen once. About 1.5% of the sample goes to the ten largest clones. The sample comprised PBMCs or T cells enriched from blood (not recorded which). Every receptor here comes from a woman between 45 and 60 years old who had recovered from COVID-19.

V and J are TRBV28 and TRBJ1-5; 9 bases agree with TRBD1. The V and J ends lost 4 bases and 6 bases, in that order; junction bases with no gene match: 10. This CDR3 is 16 amino acids long. Germline values: CDR1 MDHEN, CDR2 SYDVKM. The DNA of the CDR3 is TGTGCCAGCAGTTCGTCAGGACAGGGGAGGATTCAGCCCCAGCATTTT. Translating gives CASSSSGQGRIQPQHF.

DNA of the CDR3: TGTGCCAGCAGCTTACAGGGGGGCTACGAGCAGTACTTC. Protein sequence: CASSLQGGYEQYF. This chain uses TRBV7-6 with TRBJ2-7; maybe TRBD1 (7 bases). The CDR3 totals 13 residues. The V and J ends lost 2 bases and 3 bases respectively, with 8 bases between them. The germline V gene has CDR1 SGHVS and CDR2 FNYEAQ.

The chain has TRBV29-1 and TRBJ2-1; 8 bases align to TRBD2. The CDR3 has 15 amino acids. The J segment lost 6 bases and the V segment lost 8 bases, leaving 15 bases of the junction unmatched. Per germline, CDR1 SQVTM and CDR2 ANQGSEA. The CDR3 nucleotides are TGCAGCACACGTGTAACAGCGGGAGTGGGCAATGAGCAGTTCTTC. Protein product: CSTRVTAGVGNEQFF.

The chain has TRBV25-1 and TRBJ2-7; D may be TRBD2 (6 bases). The germline V and J ends were trimmed by 8 bases and 2 bases, with 13 bases remaining between them. This CDR3 comprises 13 residues. Germline V gene sequence: CDR1 MGHDK, CDR2 SYGVNS. In DNA, the CDR3 is TGTGCCAGCGGCGGGGTAACTACCTACGAGCAGTACTTC. This encodes CASGGVTTYEQYF.

The chain is built from TRBV6-5 and TRBJ1-1; perhaps TRBD1 as D (5 bases). There are 13 residues in the CDR3. Germline V gives CDR1 MNHEY, CDR2 SVGAGI. V lost 7 bases and J lost 4, with 13 bases in between. The DNA of the CDR3 is TGTGCCAGCATTATTGACAGCACCACTGAAGCTTTCTTT. This gives the protein CASIIDSTTEAFF.

In DNA, the CDR3 is TGTGCCAGCAGTCGCAAAGAGACCCAGTACTTC. It encodes CASSRKETQYF. The chain has TRBV6-6 and TRBJ2-5, with D unresolved. Per the germline V gene, CDR1 is MNHNY and CDR2 is SVGAGI (reference sequence). V lost 5 bases to trimming and J lost 3 bases, with 4 bases between them. This CDR3 is built from 11 residues.

The sample holds a few counts of this clone. The chain employs TRBV6-2 or TRBV6-3 and TRBJ2-7, with 12 positions matching TRBD2. Trimming removed 5 bases from V and 2 bases from J; junction bases left unmatched: 4. This CDR3 spans 15 amino acids. From germline, CDR1 is MNHEY and CDR2 SVGEGT. The CDR3 DNA reads TGTGCCAGCAGTCGACTAGCGGGAGTCGCCTACGAGCAGTACTTC. Translated, it gives CASSRLAGVAYEQYF.

J is TRBJ2-4 and V is TRBV6-6; D is unclear. Germline V gene lookup returns CDR1 MNHNY and CDR2 SVGAGI (reference sequence). The CDR3 is 16 residues long. Trimming removed 6 bases from V and 3 bases from J, with 18 bases in between. This chain's CDR3 is CASRARPTIGKNIQYF. CDR3 coding DNA: TGTGCCAGCAGGGCCCGGCCTACTATCGGCAAAAACATTCAGTACTTC.

This clone was recorded only once. Here the CDR3 DNA reads TGTGCCAGCAGTCTGGACAGGATAAACGCGAAGGAGCAGTACTTC. This codes for CASSLDRINAKEQYF. V and J are TRBV27 and TRBJ2-7; 7 bases line up with TRBD1. Trimming removed 5 bases from V and 7 bases from J; junction bases left unmatched: 14. Germline V gene lookup returns CDR1 MNHEY and CDR2 SMNVEV (reference sequence). The CDR3 sequence is 15 residues long.

This chain connects TRBV6-1 to TRBJ1-5, with a weak D call TRBD1 (5 bases). Trimming took off 0 bases at V and 5 bases at J, with 14 bases between the two ends. Germline loops: CDR1 MNHNS, CDR2 SASEGT. The CDR3 covers 16 residues. This CDR3 reads CASSEALRGEYQPQHF. As DNA, the CDR3 is TGTGCCAGCAGTGAAGCGCTAAGGGGCGAGTATCAGCCCCAGCATTTT.

The V call is TRBV6-5, the J call TRBJ1-4; 10 bases match TRBD1. V trimming: 5 bases; J trimming: 3 bases; junction bases outside the gene matches: 3. Germline CDR1 is MNHEY and CDR2 is SVGAGI. The CDR3 spans 15 residues. CDR3 sequence (DNA): TGTGCCAGCAGTAGGGACAGGGGAGCTAATGAAAAACTGTTTTTT. It yields the protein CASSRDRGANEKLFF.

The genes are TRBV4-2 and TRBJ2-1; 7 nucleotides match TRBD2. V gave up 1 base and J gave up 0 bases; unmatched junction bases: 3. This CDR3 has 16 residues. Per the germline V gene, CDR1 is LGHNA and CDR2 is YNFKEQ. The chain's CDR3 is CASSQVSGGSYNEQFF. CDR3 nucleotides: TGTGCCAGCAGCCAAGTTTCGGGAGGCTCCTACAATGAGCAGTTCTTC.

The chain links TRBV18 to TRBJ2-5, with a possible D match to TRBD1 (5 bases). V dropped 5 bases and J dropped 1 base, with 8 bases sitting between them. Germline CDR1 KGHSH, CDR2 LQKENI. The CDR3 totals 13 residues. DNA of the CDR3: TGTGCCAGCTCATCCAGGGCCCAAGAGACCCAGTACTTC. As protein: CASSSRAQETQYF.

The chain couples TRBV10-3 to TRBJ2-5, with 7 bases fitting TRBD1. The germline CDR1 and CDR2 sequences are ENHRY and SYGVKD. The CDR3 sequence is 13 residues long. Losses at the gene ends were 4 bases for V and 3 bases for J; bases not matched to a gene: 2. The CDR3 DNA sequence: TGTGCCATCAGTGTACAGGGGAAAGAGACCCAGTACTTC. It yields the protein CAISVQGKETQYF.